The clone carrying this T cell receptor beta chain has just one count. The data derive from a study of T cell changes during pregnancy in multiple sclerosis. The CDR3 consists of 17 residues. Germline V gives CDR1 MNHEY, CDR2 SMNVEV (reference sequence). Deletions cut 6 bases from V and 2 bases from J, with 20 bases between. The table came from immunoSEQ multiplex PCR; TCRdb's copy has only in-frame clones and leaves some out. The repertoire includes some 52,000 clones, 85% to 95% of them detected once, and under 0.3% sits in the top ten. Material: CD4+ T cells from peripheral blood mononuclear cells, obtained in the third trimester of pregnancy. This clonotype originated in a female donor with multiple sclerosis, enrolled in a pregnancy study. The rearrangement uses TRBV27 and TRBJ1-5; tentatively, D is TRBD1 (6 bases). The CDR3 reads CASSLNGGALGNQPQHF. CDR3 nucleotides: TGTGCCAGCAGCTTGAATGGGGGGGCCTTGGGCAATCAGCCCCAGCATTTT.